The T cell receptor (beta chain) described here comes from a study of blood T cell repertoires in COVID-19. Turning to the study itself: Samples taken during acute and convalescent COVID-19 were collected in the United States, Italy and Spain. Sources were T cells, B-cell-depleted T cells, or PBMCs; the material itself was cDNA or gDNA.

In the authors' methods: Amplified reference gene primers provided the basis for estimating nucleated cell counts. Measured with immunoSEQ multiplex PCR; TCRdb has only the in-frame clones, and not every one. From that table come the V and J calls and clone size; the DNA was used to work out D and trimming. The table records 300,000 to 400,000 clones, 87% of them present only once. This clone was observed a handful of times. V was cut by 5 bases and J by 6 bases, with 18 bases left in between. In germline, CDR1 is SGHNT, CDR2 YYREEE (reference sequence). This CDR3 region has 15 residues. The genes are TRBV5-4 and TRBJ2-1, with a weak D call TRBD1 (5 bases). What was sequenced was peripheral blood. This clonotype originated in a man aged 45-60 years with active or convalescent COVID-19. CDR3 residues: CASRMASRGGNEQFF. CDR3 nucleotides: TGTGCCAGCAGAATGGCCAGTAGGGGCGGCAATGAGCAGTTCTTC.